These 28 T cell receptor beta chains share one sample of origin, sequenced in a study of shared clonotypes between healthy human individuals. The repertoire was sequenced with immunoSEQ multiplex PCR; TCRdb's copy has only in-frame clones and lacks some. The sample includes about 1.5 million clones, 98% seen only once; the top ten take about 0.45%. The material sequenced was naive CD4+ T cells sorted from blood. Stated subset: CD45RA+ positively selected. These TCRs come from a man between 25 and 39 years old in good health.

V and J are TRBV7-8 and TRBJ2-7; D is possibly TRBD2 (5 bases). Trimming stripped 1 base from V and 0 bases from J, with 13 bases between. Germline values: CDR1 SGHVS, CDR2 FQNEAQ. The CDR3 sequence is 16 residues long. The CDR3, as DNA: TGTGCCAGCAGCTTAGAGCTAGCCCATAGCTCCTACGAGCAGTACTTC. Translation: CASSLELAHSSYEQYF.

This clone is a singleton in its sample. V usage is TRBV28 and J usage is TRBJ2-1; TRBD2 aligns across 10 bases. The CDR3 runs 16 residues. Germline trimming cut 6 bases from V and 7 bases from J; bases unmatched to any gene: 12. From germline, CDR1 is MDHEN and CDR2 SYDVKM. CDR3 DNA: TGTGCCAGCAGCCCAACCAGCGGGAGGGCCGGAAATGAGCAGTTCTTC. Translation gives CASSPTSGRAGNEQFF.

J is TRBJ2-7 and V is TRBV29-1, with 10 bases matching TRBD1. Trimming at V came to 8 bases and at J to 3 bases, leaving 4 bases not matched to a gene. Germline CDR1 SQVTM, CDR2 ANQGSEA. CDR3 length: 12 residues. This CDR3 reads CSTRTGGYEQYF. CDR3 nucleotides: TGCAGCACCCGGACAGGGGGCTACGAGCAGTACTTC.

V and J are TRBV19 and TRBJ2-3; 8 bases map to TRBD1. The CDR3 extends over 14 amino acids. V trimming: 7 bases; J trimming: 6 bases; junction bases outside the gene matches: 9. CDR1 is LNHDA, CDR2 SQIVND, per germline (reference sequence). The CDR3 bases are TGTGCCAGTACTCGACAGGGGTGGGTGGATACGCAGTATTTT. Protein: CASTRQGWVDTQYF. Using reference TRBV19 and TRBJ2-3 for the parts outside the CDR3, the full variable domain is DGGITQSPKYLFRKEGQNVTLSCEQNLNHDAMYWYRQDPGQGLRLIYYSQIVNDFQKGDIAEGYSVSREKKESFPLTVTSAQKNPTAFYLCASTRQGWVDTQYFGPGTRLTVL.

Regarding this clone: Other DNA sequences from this sample encode an identical CDR3 as well. The rearrangement joins TRBV19 to TRBJ2-7; D is possibly TRBD1 or TRBD2 (5 bases each). Germline V lookup: CDR1 LNHDA, CDR2 SQIVND (reference sequence). Trimming shortened V by 3 bases and J by 3 bases, and 9 bases separated the two germline ends. CDR3 length equals 13 residues. In DNA, the CDR3 is TGTGCCAGTAGTATCGGGGCCAGCTACGAGCAGTACTTC. Translation gives CASSIGASYEQYF.

CDR3 DNA sequence: TGTGCCAGCAGCCAAGGACAGGGGTGGAATGAGCAGTTCTTC. This sequence encodes CASSQGQGWNEQFF. The chain is built from TRBV7-9 and TRBJ2-1; 9 positions agree with TRBD1. Germline V gene sequence: CDR1 SEHNR, CDR2 FQNEAQ (reference sequence). V trimming: 5 bases; J trimming: 7 bases; junction bases outside the gene matches: 6. This CDR3 has 14 amino acids.

In this sample, this clone turned up once. This chain links TRBV29-1 with TRBJ2-3; TRBD2 is a possible D gene (5 bases). Germline-derived CDR1 and CDR2 are SQVTM and ANQGSEA. V was cut by 4 bases and J by 4 bases, with 12 bases left in between. This CDR3 spans 13 amino acids. The CDR3 here is CSVAPSGADTQYF. The CDR3 region has the DNA TGCAGCGTTGCTCCCAGCGGCGCAGATACGCAGTATTTT.

As DNA, the CDR3 is TGCGCCAGCAGCCACGGGACATACCAAGAGACCCAGTACTTC. Translating gives CASSHGTYQETQYF. The chain is built from TRBV5-1 and TRBJ2-5; perhaps TRBD1 as D (6 bases). The CDR3 contains 14 residues. The germline V and J ends were trimmed by 4 bases and 0 bases, with 10 bases remaining between them. Germline lookup yields CDR1 SGHRS and CDR2 YFSETQ. Full variable domain (rest looked up from reference TRBV5-1 and TRBJ2-5): KAGVTQTPRYLIKTRGQQVTLSCSPISGHRSVSWYQQTPGQGLQFLFEYFSETQRNKGNFPGRFSGRQFSNSRSEMNVSTLELGDSALYLCASSHGTYQETQYFGPGTRLLVL.

V gene TRBV5-1 combines with J gene TRBJ2-3; no reliable D call. The CDR3 is 15 residues long. V lost 0 bases to trimming and J lost 2 bases, with 10 bases between them. The V gene's germline CDR1 is SGHRS and CDR2 YFSETQ. CDR3 region: CASSLEPPDTDTQYF. CDR3 DNA: TGCGCCAGCAGCTTGGAGCCCCCAGACACAGATACGCAGTATTTT.

The chain couples TRBV6-4 to TRBJ2-2, with 15 bases lining up with TRBD2. There are 15 residues in the CDR3. With V trimmed by 6 bases and J by 6 bases, 2 bases remained unmatched. From germline, CDR1 is MRHNA and CDR2 SNTAGT. CDR3 coding DNA: TGTGCCAGCAGAGGACTAGCGGGAGGGCCCGGGGAGCTGTTTTTT. Translated, it gives CASRGLAGGPGELFF.

The V call is TRBV5-5, the J call TRBJ2-1; D tentatively reads TRBD1 or TRBD2 (6 bases each). This CDR3 comprises 15 residues. In germline, CDR1 is SGHKS, CDR2 YYEKEE (reference sequence). Deletions cut 5 bases from V and 2 bases from J, with 14 bases between. CDR3 DNA: TGTGCCAGCAGACGGGGGCAGGCAACCTACAATGAGCAGTTCTTC. Its protein is CASRRGQATYNEQFF.

Comments on this clone: At the DNA level, this CDR3 is encoded by other sequences in the same sample as well. The gene calls are TRBV2 and TRBJ2-7; 14 bases match TRBD2. With V trimmed by 6 bases and J by 3 bases, 4 bases remained unmatched. The CDR3 contains 15 residues. Germline V lookup: CDR1 SNHLY, CDR2 FYNNEI. Here the CDR3 reads CASSAGLAGVYEQYF. In DNA, the CDR3 is TGTGCCAGCAGCGCGGGACTAGCGGGAGTCTACGAGCAGTACTTC.

A remark on this clone: Other DNA sequences from this sample encode an identical CDR3 as well. The chain carries TRBV4-1 and TRBJ2-1; no definite D call. Germline CDR1 reads MGHRA; CDR2 reads YSYEKL. With 0 bases removed from V and 0 bases from J, the gap between germline ends came to 6 bases. This CDR3 is built from 15 residues. The CDR3 coding sequence is TGCGCCAGCAGCCAAGAGCAGAGCTCCTACAATGAGCAGTTCTTC. Translated: CASSQEQSSYNEQFF.

The chain carries TRBV7-2 and TRBJ2-7; 12 bases are shared with TRBD1. Germline values: CDR1 SGHTA, CDR2 FQGNSA. This CDR3 region has 13 residues. Trimming removed 4 bases from V and 8 bases from J; junction bases left unmatched: 3. CDR3 DNA: TGTGCCAGCAGCTCGGGACAGGGGGCAAAGCAGTACTTC. Protein product: CASSSGQGAKQYF.

In DNA form, the CDR3 reads TGTGCCAGCACCCTAGCGGACCATACATACAATGAGCAGTTCTTC. Its translation is CASTLADHTYNEQFF. The rearrangement joins TRBV28 to TRBJ2-1; 7 bases are a match to TRBD2. V dropped 7 bases and J dropped 4; count of bases not matched to a gene: 10. CDR1 and CDR2 from the germline V gene are MDHEN and SYDVKM. The CDR3 length is 15 residues.

The rearrangement uses TRBV18 and TRBJ1-1; tentative D call: TRBD1 (5 bases). Germline CDR1 is KGHSH and CDR2 is LQKENI. With 2 bases removed from V and 4 bases from J, the gap between germline ends came to 11 bases. This CDR3 region has 14 residues. The CDR3 DNA reads TGTGCCAGCTCACCAAAAGCAGGGTCCACTGAAGCTTTCTTT. It codes for CASSPKAGSTEAFF.

This rearrangement joins TRBV5-1 to TRBJ1-1; 7 nucleotides line up with TRBD1. This CDR3 region has 17 residues. Looked up from germline, CDR1 is SGHRS and CDR2 is YFSETQ. The J segment lost 0 bases and the V segment lost 4 bases, leaving 12 bases of the junction unmatched. CDR3 protein: CASSRQGMGTLNTEAFF. The CDR3 DNA follows: TGCGCCAGCAGCCGACAGGGTATGGGAACTTTGAACACTGAAGCTTTCTTT.

This chain links TRBV5-1 with TRBJ2-2; no clear D. Between the trimmed V and J ends, which lost 0 bases and 4 bases, there was a span of 7 bases. The CDR3 totals 14 residues. Germline CDR1 reads SGHRS; CDR2 reads YFSETQ. In DNA form, the CDR3 reads TGCGCCAGCAGCTTGGGAGACTTCACCGGGGAGCTGTTTTTT. Translating gives CASSLGDFTGELFF.

V gene TRBV6-1 combines with J gene TRBJ1-2; D is perhaps TRBD1 (5 bases). Looked up from germline, CDR1 is MNHNS and CDR2 is SASEGT. V shed 2 bases and J shed 3 bases, with 13 bases lying between them. The CDR3 totals 15 residues. CDR3 in amino acids: CASSETRTRYYGYTF. The CDR3 nucleotides are TGTGCCAGCAGTGAAACTCGGACACGCTACTATGGCTACACCTTC.

V and J are TRBV27 and TRBJ1-1; TRBD1 matches 7 bases. The CDR3 covers 15 residues. Trimming took 2 bases from V and 1 from J; bases not matched to a gene: 4. Germline CDR1 MNHEY, CDR2 SMNVEV (reference sequence). CDR3 nucleotide sequence: TGTGCCAGCAGTTTAACGGCAGGGGGGAACACTGAAGCTTTCTTT. Amino acids: CASSLTAGGNTEAFF.

The chain is built from TRBV5-1 and TRBJ2-5, with D hard to call. This CDR3 is 12 amino acids long. The germline V gene has CDR1 SGHRS and CDR2 YFSETQ. V lost 1 base and J lost 3, with 4 bases in between. The CDR3 protein is CASSLMEETQYF. The CDR3 coding sequence is TGCGCCAGCAGCTTGATGGAAGAGACCCAGTACTTC.

As regards this clone: Other DNA sequences from this sample encode an identical CDR3 as well. The chain links TRBV7-8 to TRBJ2-7; TRBD1 agrees at 7 bases. The CDR3 has 14 amino acids. J gave up 2 bases and V 2 bases, and 3 bases lay outside the gene matches. The germline gives CDR1 SGHVS, CDR2 FQNEAQ. CDR3 DNA sequence: TGTGCCAGCAGCTTAAGGGACAGAACCTACGAGCAGTACTTC. Amino acids: CASSLRDRTYEQYF.

The V gene is TRBV13, the J gene TRBJ2-3; TRBD2 aligns across 10 bases. The CDR3 runs 20 residues. V shed 4 bases and J 4 bases; nucleotides not matched to a gene: 20. Germline V gene sequence: CDR1 PRHDT, CDR2 FYEKMQ (reference sequence). The DNA of the CDR3 is TGTGCCAGCAGCTCAAACCCCTCACGGCACAGCGGGAGGGAGCCAGATACGCAGTATTTT. Translating it yields CASSSNPSRHSGREPDTQYF.

The sample holds one count of this clone. The rearrangement uses TRBV6-5 and TRBJ2-3; the D call may be TRBD1 or TRBD2 (5 bases each). V was clipped by 10 bases and J by 3 bases, with 14 bases between them. Per the germline V gene, CDR1 is MNHEY and CDR2 is SVGAGI. This CDR3 has 13 amino acids. CDR3 loop: CATRGEGTDTQYF. CDR3 bases: TGTGCCACTAGAGGAGAGGGGACAGATACGCAGTATTTT.

To note about this clone: Other DNA sequences in the same sample also yield this CDR3. The gene calls are TRBV6-5 and TRBJ2-3, with TRBD2 matching 8 bases. CDR3 size: 15 residues. V lost 6 bases to trimming and J lost 0 bases; unmatched junction nucleotides: 5. Per the germline V gene, CDR1 is MNHEY and CDR2 is SVGAGI. The DNA of the CDR3 is TGTGCCAGCAGCTTACTAGCGGAGAGCACAGATACGCAGTATTTT. It is translated as CASSLLAESTDTQYF.

The CDR3 sequence is CASSQVVEKLFF. The DNA for the CDR3 is TGTGCCAGCAGCCAAGTAGTCGAAAAACTGTTTTTT. The V gene is TRBV14, the J gene TRBJ1-4; D not certain. This CDR3 has 12 amino acids. The V end was cut by 1 base, the J end by 8 bases, with 5 bases between. The germline V gene encodes CDR1 SGHDN and CDR2 FVKESK.

The chain links TRBV6-6 to TRBJ2-7; 10 bases line up with TRBD1. The CDR3 is 15 residues long. Germline V CDR1 and CDR2: MNHNY, SVGAGI (reference sequence). Losses at the gene ends were 7 bases for V and 1 base for J; bases not matched to a gene: 7. The CDR3 DNA follows: TGTGCCAGCACCCACGGGACAGGGGCTTCCTACGAGCAGTACTTC. It codes for CASTHGTGASYEQYF.

This chain joins TRBV10-3 and TRBJ2-2; no definite D call. Trimming shortened V by 2 bases and J by 5 bases, and 12 bases separated the two germline ends. The V gene's germline CDR1 is ENHRY and CDR2 SYGVKD. The CDR3 extends over 15 amino acids. The CDR3 reads CAISEVPTDTGELFF. CDR3 nucleotide sequence: TGTGCCATCAGTGAGGTCCCAACGGATACCGGGGAGCTGTTTTTT.